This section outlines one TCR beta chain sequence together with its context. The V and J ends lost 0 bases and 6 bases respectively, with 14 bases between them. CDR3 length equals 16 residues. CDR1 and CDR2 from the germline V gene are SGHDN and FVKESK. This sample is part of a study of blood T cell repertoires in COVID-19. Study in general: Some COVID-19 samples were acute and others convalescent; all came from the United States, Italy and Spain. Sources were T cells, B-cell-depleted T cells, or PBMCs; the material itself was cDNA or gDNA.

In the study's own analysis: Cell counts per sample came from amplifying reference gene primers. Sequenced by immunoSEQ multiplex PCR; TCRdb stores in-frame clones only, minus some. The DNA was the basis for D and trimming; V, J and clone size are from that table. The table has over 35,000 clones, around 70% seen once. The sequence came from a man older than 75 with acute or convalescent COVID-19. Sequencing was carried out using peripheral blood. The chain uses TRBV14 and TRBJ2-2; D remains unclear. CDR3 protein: CASSQDLTVAAGELFF. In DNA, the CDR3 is TGTGCCAGCAGCCAAGATTTGACGGTTGCGGCCGGGGAGCTGTTTTTT. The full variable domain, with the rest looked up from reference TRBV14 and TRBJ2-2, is EAGVTQFPSHSVIEKGQTVTLRCDPISGHDNLYWYRRVMGKEIKFLLHFVKESKQDESGMPNNRFLAERTGGTYSTLKVQPAELEDSGVYFCASSQDLTVAAGELFFGEGSRLTVL.